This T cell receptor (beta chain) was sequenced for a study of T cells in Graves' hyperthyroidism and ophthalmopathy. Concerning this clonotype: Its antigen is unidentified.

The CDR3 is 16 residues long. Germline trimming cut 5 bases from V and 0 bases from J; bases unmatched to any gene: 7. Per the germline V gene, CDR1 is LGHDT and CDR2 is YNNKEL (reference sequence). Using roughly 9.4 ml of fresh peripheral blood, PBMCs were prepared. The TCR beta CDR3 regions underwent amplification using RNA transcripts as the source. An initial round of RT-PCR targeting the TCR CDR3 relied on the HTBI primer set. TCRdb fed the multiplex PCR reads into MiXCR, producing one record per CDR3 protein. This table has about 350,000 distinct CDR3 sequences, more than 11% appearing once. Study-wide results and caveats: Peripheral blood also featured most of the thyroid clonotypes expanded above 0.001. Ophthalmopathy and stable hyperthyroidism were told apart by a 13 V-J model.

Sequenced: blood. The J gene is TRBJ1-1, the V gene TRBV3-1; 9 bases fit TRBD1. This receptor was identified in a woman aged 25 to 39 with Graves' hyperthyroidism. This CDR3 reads CASSIRTGAMNTEAFF. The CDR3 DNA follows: TGTGCCAGCAGCATAAGGACAGGGGCCATGAACACTGAAGCTTTCTTT.